Listed here are 27 T cell receptor beta chains from one sample, sequenced in a study of T cells after yellow fever vaccination. TCRdb re-derived calls from the 5' RACE reads in MiXCR, one entry per CDR3 protein. The sample has some 200,000 distinct CDR3 sequences; 11% are singletons. This specimen consisted of CD8+ T cells sorted from PBMCs, obtained 15 days after the yellow fever booster vaccination. Receptors originate from a man younger than 30 who received the YFV17D yellow fever vaccine.

The J gene is TRBJ2-7, the V gene TRBV7-2, with no clear D. Per the germline V gene, CDR1 is SGHTA and CDR2 is FQGNSA. With 0 bases removed from V and 5 bases from J, the gap between germline ends came to 14 bases. The CDR3 is 15 amino acids. In DNA, the CDR3 is TGTGCCAGCAGCTTAGCTAGCCCAGGCTTGCACGAGCAGTACGTC. Amino acids: CASSLASPGLHEQYV.

V is TRBV7-9 and J is TRBJ1-2, with D perhaps matching TRBD1 (5 bases). This CDR3 is 15 amino acids long. V lost 5 bases, J lost 2 bases, and 15 bases lay in between. The germline gives CDR1 SEHNR, CDR2 FQNEAQ (reference sequence). The CDR3 nucleotides read TGTGCCAGCAGCGCCCCGGACACAGGAAACTATGGCTACACCTTC. It codes for CASSAPDTGNYGYTF.

The CDR3 is CASSVRASNTDTQYF. CDR3 sequence (DNA): TGTGCCAGCAGCGTGAGGGCTTCAAACACAGATACGCAGTATTTT. This chain joins TRBV9 and TRBJ2-3; tentatively, D is TRBD2 (5 bases). Trimming stripped 2 bases from V and 2 bases from J, with 12 bases between. The CDR3 is 15 amino acids. The germline V gene encodes CDR1 SGDLS and CDR2 YYNGEE.

In this sample, this clonotype turned up a few times. The chain links TRBV6-2 or TRBV6-3 to TRBJ1-2, with a tentative D call TRBD1 (5 bases). Trimming removed 5 bases at V and 5 bases at J, with 15 bases between. Germline-derived CDR1 and CDR2 are MNHEY and SVGEGT. CDR3 length equals 14 residues. CDR3 region: CASSTVGAGYGYTF. In DNA, the CDR3 is TGTGCCAGCAGTACCGTTGGGGCCGGGTATGGCTACACCTTC.

The J gene is TRBJ2-1, the V gene TRBV18, with D hard to call. Germline CDR1 is KGHSH and CDR2 is LQKENI. The CDR3 extends over 15 amino acids. V was cut by 4 bases and J by 9 bases, with 19 bases left in between. The CDR3 loop reads CASSLRAPPSSEQFF. The CDR3 DNA reads as TGTGCCAGCTCACTAAGGGCTCCCCCTAGTAGTGAGCAGTTCTTC.

This clonotype was found a few times. The chain couples TRBV19 to TRBJ1-5; D is ambiguous. Trimming left V 6 bases short and J 3 bases short, with 18 bases between. Per the germline V gene, CDR1 is LNHDA and CDR2 is SQIVND (reference sequence). The CDR3 runs to 16 residues. CDR3 coding DNA: TGTGCCAGTAGCCGCGTTGCGGTTGACGACAATCAGCCCCAGCATTTT. Its protein product is CASSRVAVDDNQPQHF.

V gene TRBV27 combines with J gene TRBJ2-5; no definite D call. V was pared by 4 bases and J by 1 base, with 10 bases between. This CDR3 spans 14 amino acids. Germline CDR1 is MNHEY and CDR2 is SMNVEV (reference sequence). The CDR3 region has the DNA TGTGCCAGCAGTTCGGGTTGGGGCCAAGAGACCCAGTACTTC. Protein: CASSSGWGQETQYF.

This clonotype was seen at least ten times. The CDR3 reads CAGSSGWRADTQYF. CDR3 nucleotide sequence: TGTGCCGGTTCCTCGGGGTGGCGGGCAGATACGCAGTATTTT. This chain uses TRBV28 with TRBJ2-3; D possibly corresponds to TRBD2 (5 bases). This CDR3 has 14 amino acids. CDR1 and CDR2 from the germline V gene are MDHEN and SYDVKM. V lost 11 bases and J 4 bases, leaving 19 bases between the germline ends.

This clonotype was seen many times. The chain recombines TRBV5-1 with TRBJ2-1; 12 nucleotides align to TRBD2. The CDR3 totals 17 residues. V shed 4 bases and J 6 bases; nucleotides not matched to a gene: 11. CDR1 is SGHRS and CDR2 is YFSETQ in the germline V gene. CDR3 residues: CASSILAGGGIGNEQFF. The CDR3 DNA follows: TGCGCCAGCAGCATACTAGCGGGGGGCGGAATAGGCAATGAGCAGTTCTTC.

This clonotype has just a few counts. The V gene is TRBV11-2, the J gene TRBJ2-1; D not resolved. Germline V gene sequence: CDR1 SGHAT, CDR2 FQNNGV. V was cut by 1 base and J by 8 bases, with 9 bases left in between. The CDR3 is 13 residues long. The CDR3 sequence: CASSLGASDEQFF. In nucleotides, the CDR3 is TGTGCCAGCAGCTTAGGGGCTAGTGATGAGCAGTTCTTC. The full variable domain, rest sourced from reference TRBV11-2 and TRBJ2-1, is EAGVAQSPRYKIIEKRQSVAFWCNPISGHATLYWYQQILGQGPKLLIQFQNNGVVDDSQLPKDRFSAERLKGVDSTLKIQPAKLEDSAVYLCASSLGASDEQFFGPGTRLTVL.

The chain joins TRBV7-9 to TRBJ2-7; D could derive from TRBD1 or TRBD2 (5 bases each). With 5 bases removed from V and 4 bases from J, the gap between germline ends came to 9 bases. CDR1 is SEHNR, CDR2 FQNEAQ, per germline (reference sequence). The CDR3 has 12 residues. The CDR3: CASSRDPYEQYV. CDR3 sequence (DNA): TGTGCCAGCAGCCGGGACCCATACGAGCAGTACGTC.

This clonotype was counted between two and nine times. The J gene is TRBJ1-2, the V gene TRBV29-1, with D possibly matching TRBD1 (6 bases). V lost 3 bases to trimming and J lost 0 bases, with 20 bases between them. Germline lookup yields CDR1 SQVTM and CDR2 ANQGSEA. The CDR3 length is 17 residues. CDR3 sequence: CSVESGTGTLTNYGYTF. For the CDR3, the DNA is TGCAGCGTTGAGTCTGGTACAGGGACTCTTACTAACTATGGCTACACCTTC.

The V gene is TRBV9, the J gene TRBJ1-3, with 9 nucleotides matching TRBD1. Germline assignment: CDR1 SGDLS and CDR2 YYNGEE. After removal of 0 bases from V and 2 bases from J, the junction contained 3 bases not matched to a gene. The CDR3 consists of 16 residues. CDR3 in DNA: TGTGCCAGCAGCGTAGCCGGGACAGGGCCTGGAAACACCATATATTTT. Its translation: CASSVAGTGPGNTIYF.

This clonotype has more than one count but fewer than ten. This chain uses TRBV10-3 with TRBJ2-3, with D hard to call. Germline V CDR1 and CDR2: ENHRY, SYGVKD. The CDR3 length is 17 residues. The V gene lost 4 bases and the J gene lost 0 bases, with 17 bases spanning the gap. CDR3 in DNA: TGTGCCATCAGTGGAGTAGGCCAAATTTCGAGCACAGATACGCAGTATTTT. Translated, it gives CAISGVGQISSTDTQYF.

The chain has TRBV5-6 and TRBJ1-1, with 8 bases identical to TRBD1. Trimming cost V 1 base and J 11 bases; bases outside gene matches: 4. Germline V gives CDR1 SGHDT, CDR2 YYEEEE. The CDR3 is 12 amino acids. The CDR3 loop reads CASSLSDRDAFF. CDR3 bases: TGTGCCAGCAGCTTGTCGGACAGGGATGCTTTCTTT.

The table lists this clonotype with many counts. The rearrangement links TRBV29-1 to TRBJ2-1; TRBD2 matches 13 bases. The V and J ends lost 6 bases and 6 bases, in that order; junction bases with no gene match: 5. CDR3 length: 14 amino acids. CDR1 is SQVTM, CDR2 ANQGSEA, per germline. This CDR3 reads CSVRLAGGPNEQFF. The CDR3 nucleotides are TGCAGCGTCAGACTAGCGGGGGGTCCCAATGAGCAGTTCTTC.

This clonotype was counted between two and nine times. The V and J genes are TRBV3-1 and TRBJ2-2; 8 nucleotides align to TRBD1. There are 14 residues in the CDR3. V lost 4 bases and J lost 7; bases outside the gene matches: 5. The V gene's germline CDR1 is LGHDT and CDR2 YNNKEL (reference sequence). In nucleotides, the CDR3 is TGTGCCAGCAGCCCGGACAGGGTTATCGGGGAGCTGTTTTTT. Translation: CASSPDRVIGELFF. Supplemented by reference TRBV3-1 and TRBJ2-2, the full variable domain reads DTAVSQTPKYLVTQMGNDKSIKCEQNLGHDTMYWYKQDSKKFLKIMFSYNNKELIINETVPNRFSPKSPDKAHLNLHINSLELGDSAVYFCASSPDRVIGELFFGEGSRLTVL.

The chain combines TRBV5-1 with TRBJ2-2; D tentatively reads TRBD1 or TRBD2 (5 bases each). With 5 bases removed from V and 6 bases from J, the gap between germline ends came to 14 bases. The CDR3 covers 14 residues. The germline V gene encodes CDR1 SGHRS and CDR2 YFSETQ. CDR3 sequence reads: CASSEGTAPGELFF. The CDR3 DNA sequence: TGCGCCAGCAGTGAGGGGACGGCTCCCGGGGAGCTGTTTTTT.

J is TRBJ2-7 and V is TRBV7-6, with D perhaps assigned TRBD1 or TRBD2 (7 bases each). V was cut by 1 base and J by 3 bases, with 16 bases left in between. This CDR3 is 16 amino acids long. CDR1 and CDR2 (germline): SGHVS, FNYEAQ. The chain's CDR3 is CASSLGQGGGVYEQYF. CDR3 coding DNA: TGTGCCAGCAGCTTAGGGCAGGGGGGGGGAGTCTACGAGCAGTACTTC.

This clonotype has a handful of counts. The gene calls are TRBV5-5 and TRBJ1-2; no clear D gene. V was shortened by 1 base and J by 4 bases, with 14 bases between the two germline ends. The CDR3 is made up of 15 amino acids. Germline CDR1 reads SGHKS; CDR2 reads YYEKEE (reference sequence). CDR3 DNA sequence: TGTGCCAGCAGCTTGTGGTCAACGGGTTTCTATGGCTACACCTTC. Protein sequence: CASSLWSTGFYGYTF.

There are a few counts of this clonotype. The chain couples TRBV29-1 to TRBJ1-1, with 9 bases lining up with TRBD1. This CDR3 is 15 amino acids long. V was pared by 3 bases and J by 1 base, with 6 bases of the junction left unmatched. Germline CDR1 and CDR2: SQVTM and ANQGSEA. For the CDR3, the DNA is TGCAGCGTTGACCTCCGGACAGGGGAGAACACTGAAGCTTTCTTT. This gives the protein CSVDLRTGENTEAFF.

The chain carries TRBV4-1 and TRBJ2-2, with D hard to call. The germline V and J ends were trimmed by 3 bases and 4 bases, with 6 bases remaining between them. Germline CDR1 MGHRA, CDR2 YSYEKL. The CDR3 is made up of 13 amino acids. The CDR3 sequence is CASSHLVTGELFF. CDR3 coding DNA: TGCGCCAGCAGCCATTTAGTCACCGGGGAGCTGTTTTTT.

There are many counts of this clonotype. The V gene is TRBV7-6, the J gene TRBJ2-3; tentatively, D is TRBD2 (6 bases). The ends were cut back, 4 bases at V and 4 bases at J, with 12 bases in the middle. This CDR3 is built from 14 residues. Germline loops: CDR1 SGHVS, CDR2 FNYEAQ. CDR3 sequence: CASSSGTPSDTQYF. The CDR3 DNA reads TGTGCCAGCAGCTCCGGGACTCCTTCAGATACGCAGTATTTT.

This clonotype was observed a few times. The chain carries TRBV7-9 and TRBJ2-7; perhaps TRBD1 as D (5 bases). Per germline, CDR1 SEHNR and CDR2 FQNEAQ (reference sequence). The length of the CDR3 is 12 residues. Trimming removed 8 bases at V and 8 bases at J, with 16 bases between. The CDR3 DNA is TGTGCCAGCGACCGGCAGGGCGATAAGCAGTACTTC. Its translation: CASDRQGDKQYF.

This clonotype came up a few times. The chain is built from TRBV19 and TRBJ1-5, with D unresolved. Germline-derived CDR1 and CDR2 are LNHDA and SQIVND (reference sequence). Deletions cut 0 bases from V and 7 bases from J, with 10 bases between. The CDR3 consists of 14 residues. CDR3 bases: TGTGCCAGTAGTATAGATGGGCAGAGGCAGCCCCAGCATTTT. Encoded protein: CASSIDGQRQPQHF.

The chain links TRBV6-6 to TRBJ2-7, with D perhaps matching TRBD1 (5 bases). CDR3 length equals 13 residues. Germline V gives CDR1 MNHNY, CDR2 SVGAGI (reference sequence). Trimming removed 2 bases at V and 1 base at J, with 6 bases between. CDR3 in amino acids: CASSYGQSYEQYF. For the CDR3, the DNA is TGTGCCAGCAGTTACGGACAATCCTACGAGCAGTACTTC.

A few counts support this clonotype. The J gene is TRBJ2-5, the V gene TRBV4-1; 7 positions match TRBD2. CDR3 length: 15 residues. V shed 1 base and J 2 bases; nucleotides not matched to a gene: 4. Germline values: CDR1 MGHRA, CDR2 YSYEKL. The CDR3 DNA reads TGCGCCAGCAGCCAAGGTTTGCGGGGGCAAGAGACCCAGTACTTC. Its protein product is CASSQGLRGQETQYF.